Each of the 9 T cell receptor beta chains below was sequenced from the same sample in a study of T-cell reconstitution after alpha-beta-depleted transplantation in children. Construction of the TCRbeta library involved unique molecular identifiers. TCRdb called the PCR reads again in MiXCR, with one record for every CDR3 protein. The sample shows 600,000 to 700,000 distinct CDR3 sequences, less than 15% of them seen only once. The source material was PBMCs, sampled before TCRalphabeta/CD19-depleted stem cell transplant. The receptors stem from a girl aged 2 to 10 with congenital amegakaryocytic thrombocytopenia, due to receive a stem cell transplant.

This clonotype was seen at least ten times. V and J are TRBV18 and TRBJ2-7, with a weak D call TRBD1 (5 bases). V was shortened by 3 bases and J by 2 bases, with 14 bases between the two germline ends. Germline V gene sequence: CDR1 KGHSH, CDR2 LQKENI. The CDR3 is 15 amino acids. CDR3 in amino acids: CASSPFSGITYEQYF. In DNA, the CDR3 is TGTGCCAGCTCACCCTTTTCAGGGATTACCTACGAGCAGTACTTC. Full variable domain (remainder filled in from reference TRBV18 and TRBJ2-7): NAGVMQNPRHLVRRRGQEARLRCSPMKGHSHVYWYRQLPEEGLKFMVYLQKENIIDESGMPKERFSAEFPKEGPSILRIQQVVRGDSAAYFCASSPFSGITYEQYFGPGTRLTVT.

This clonotype was counted at least ten times. The gene calls are TRBV7-8 and TRBJ1-2; perhaps TRBD1 as D (6 bases). Trimming shortened V by 1 base and J by 8 bases, and 11 bases separated the two germline ends. The CDR3 is 13 amino acids. Germline V gene data show CDR1 as SGHVS and CDR2 as FQNEAQ. Here the CDR3 reads CASSLEPGVGYTF. In nucleotides, the CDR3 is TGTGCCAGCAGCTTAGAGCCAGGGGTAGGCTACACCTTC.

The chain recombines TRBV4-2 with TRBJ2-1; 8 positions match TRBD2. This CDR3 comprises 18 residues. V was clipped by 4 bases and J by 0 bases; unmatched bases: 11. Germline V CDR1 and CDR2: LGHNA, YNFKEQ. CDR3 nucleotides: TGTGCCAGCAGCCCCCAAGGGGCGGGAGGAACCTCCTACAATGAGCAGTTCTTC. Translation: CASSPQGAGGTSYNEQFF.

This clonotype was counted a few times. V is TRBV12-3 or TRBV12-4 and J is TRBJ2-1, with 9 bases matching TRBD2. This CDR3 comprises 13 residues. The ends lost 7 bases at V and 8 bases at J; junction bases unmatched: 6. CDR3 bases: TGTGCCAGCATAGTAGCGGGAGAATATGAGCAGTTCTTC. This sequence encodes CASIVAGEYEQFF.

The V gene is TRBV9, the J gene TRBJ2-7; 9 bases match TRBD1. V trimming: 4 bases; J trimming: 3 bases; junction bases outside the gene matches: 17. The CDR3 runs 18 residues. Per the germline V gene, CDR1 is SGDLS and CDR2 is YYNGEE. The CDR3 loop is CASSPALSNRGRNYEQYF. For the CDR3, the DNA is TGTGCCAGCAGCCCCGCACTATCCAACAGGGGGCGAAACTACGAGCAGTACTTC.

This clonotype came up many times. The chain carries TRBV7-3 and TRBJ2-1; perhaps TRBD2 as D (6 bases). The CDR3 has 16 amino acids. The germline V gene has CDR1 SGHTA and CDR2 FQGTGA. V lost 2 bases and J 15 bases, leaving 26 bases between the germline ends. This CDR3 reads CASSLELGLAQRAWFF. In DNA, the CDR3 is TGTGCCAGCAGCTTAGAATTGGGGCTAGCGCAAAGGGCCTGGTTCTTC.

V and J are TRBV7-9 and TRBJ1-5; D gene unclear. The CDR3 extends over 14 amino acids. V was trimmed by 5 bases and J by 9 bases, leaving 17 bases between them. Germline values: CDR1 SEHNR, CDR2 FQNEAQ (reference sequence). The CDR3, as DNA: TGTGCCAGCAGCCGCTCGGACCCCAAGTCGCCCCAGCATTTT. It translates to CASSRSDPKSPQHF. The whole variable domain, remainder taken from reference TRBV7-9 and TRBJ1-5, is DTGVSQNPRHKITKRGQNVTFRCDPISEHNRLYWYRQTLGQGPEFLTYFQNEAQLEKSRLLSDRFSAERPKGSFSTLEIQRTEQGDSAMYLCASSRSDPKSPQHFGDGTRLSIL.

This rearrangement joins TRBV19 to TRBJ2-2; 7 bases map to TRBD2. The CDR3 length is 16 residues. The V gene's germline CDR1 is LNHDA and CDR2 SQIVND (reference sequence). Trimming took 8 bases from V and 0 from J; bases not matched to a gene: 9. The CDR3: CASSLWGGSNTGELFF. The CDR3 DNA sequence: TGTGCCAGTTCCTTATGGGGGGGGTCGAACACCGGGGAGCTGTTTTTT. The entire variable domain, with the rest obtained from reference TRBV19 and TRBJ2-2, is as follows: DGGITQSPKYLFRKEGQNVTLSCEQNLNHDAMYWYRQDPGQGLRLIYYSQIVNDFQKGDIAEGYSVSREKKESFPLTVTSAQKNPTAFYLCASSLWGGSNTGELFFGEGSRLTVL.

The table lists this clonotype with a few counts. DNA for the CDR3: TGTGCCAGCAGTTACTCTAGCGGCGAGCAGTACTTC. It codes for CASSYSSGEQYF. The chain uses TRBV6-2 or TRBV6-3 and TRBJ2-7, with D perhaps matching TRBD2 (6 bases). CDR1 is MNHEY, CDR2 SVGEGT, per germline. The CDR3 is 12 residues long. V shed 0 bases and J shed 6 bases, with 6 bases lying between them.